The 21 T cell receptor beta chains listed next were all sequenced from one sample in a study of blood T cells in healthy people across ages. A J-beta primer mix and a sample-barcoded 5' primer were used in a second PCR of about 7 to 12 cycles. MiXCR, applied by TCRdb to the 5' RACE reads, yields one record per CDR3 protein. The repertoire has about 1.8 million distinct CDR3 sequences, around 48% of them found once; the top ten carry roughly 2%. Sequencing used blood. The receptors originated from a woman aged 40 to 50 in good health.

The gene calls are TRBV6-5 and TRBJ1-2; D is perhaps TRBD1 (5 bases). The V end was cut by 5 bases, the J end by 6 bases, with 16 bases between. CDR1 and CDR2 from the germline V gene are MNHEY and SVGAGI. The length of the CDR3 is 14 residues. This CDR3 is CASSTNGGIDGYTF. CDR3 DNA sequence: TGTGCCAGCAGTACCAATGGGGGGATTGATGGCTACACCTTC.

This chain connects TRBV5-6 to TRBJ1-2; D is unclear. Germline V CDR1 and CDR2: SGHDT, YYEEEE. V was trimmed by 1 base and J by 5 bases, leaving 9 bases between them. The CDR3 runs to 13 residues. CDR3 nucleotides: TGTGCCAGCAGCTTGTCATCGGATTATGGCTACACCTTC. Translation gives CASSLSSDYGYTF. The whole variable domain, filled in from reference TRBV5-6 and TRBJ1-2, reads DAGVTQSPTHLIKTRGQQVTLRCSPKSGHDTVSWYQQALGQGPQFIFQYYEEEERQRGNFPDRFSGHQFPNYSSELNVNALLLGDSALYLCASSLSSDYGYTFGSGTRLTVV.

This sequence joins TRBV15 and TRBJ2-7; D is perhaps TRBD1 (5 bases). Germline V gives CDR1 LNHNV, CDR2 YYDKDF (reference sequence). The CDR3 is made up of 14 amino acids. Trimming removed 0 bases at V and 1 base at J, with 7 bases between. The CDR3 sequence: CATSRDRTSYEQYF. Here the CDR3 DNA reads TGTGCCACCAGCAGAGATCGGACATCCTACGAGCAGTACTTC.

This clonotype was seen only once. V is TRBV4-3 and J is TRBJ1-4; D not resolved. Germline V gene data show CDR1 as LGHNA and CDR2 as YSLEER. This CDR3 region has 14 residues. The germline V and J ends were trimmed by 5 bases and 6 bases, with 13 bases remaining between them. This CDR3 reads CASSLDGLDEKLFF. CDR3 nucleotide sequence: TGCGCCAGCAGCTTGGACGGATTAGATGAAAAACTGTTTTTT.

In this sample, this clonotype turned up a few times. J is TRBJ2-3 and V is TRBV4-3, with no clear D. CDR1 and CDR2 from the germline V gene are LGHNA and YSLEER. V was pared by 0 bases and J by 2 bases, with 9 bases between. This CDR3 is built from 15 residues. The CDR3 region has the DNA TGCGCCAGCAGCCAAGATGCCGGGCCCACAGATACGCAGTATTTT. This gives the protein CASSQDAGPTDTQYF.

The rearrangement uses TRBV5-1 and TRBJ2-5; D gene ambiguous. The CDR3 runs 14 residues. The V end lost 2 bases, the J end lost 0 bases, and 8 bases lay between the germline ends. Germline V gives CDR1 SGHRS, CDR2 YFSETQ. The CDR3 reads CASSFPSYQETQYF. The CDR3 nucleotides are TGCGCCAGCAGCTTCCCATCGTACCAAGAGACCCAGTACTTC.

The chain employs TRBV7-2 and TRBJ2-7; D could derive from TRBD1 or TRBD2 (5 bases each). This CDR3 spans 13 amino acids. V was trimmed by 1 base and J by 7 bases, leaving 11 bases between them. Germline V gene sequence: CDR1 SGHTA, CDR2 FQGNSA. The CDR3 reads CASSLVGWGEQYF. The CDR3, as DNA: TGTGCCAGCAGCTTAGTCGGGTGGGGGGAGCAGTACTTC.

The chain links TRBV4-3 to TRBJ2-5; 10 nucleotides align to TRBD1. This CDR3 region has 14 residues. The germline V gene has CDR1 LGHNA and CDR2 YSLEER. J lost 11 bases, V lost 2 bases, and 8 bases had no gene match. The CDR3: CASSQRQGAWEQYF. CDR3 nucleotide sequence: TGCGCCAGCAGCCAACGACAGGGGGCATGGGAGCAGTACTTC.

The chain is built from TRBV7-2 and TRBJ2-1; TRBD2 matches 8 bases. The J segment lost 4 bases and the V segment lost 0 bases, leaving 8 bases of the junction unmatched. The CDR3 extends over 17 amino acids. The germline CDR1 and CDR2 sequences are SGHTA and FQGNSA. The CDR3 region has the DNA TGTGCCAGCAGCTTAGCGAGCGGGAGTCCGCTTTACAATGAGCAGTTCTTC. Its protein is CASSLASGSPLYNEQFF.

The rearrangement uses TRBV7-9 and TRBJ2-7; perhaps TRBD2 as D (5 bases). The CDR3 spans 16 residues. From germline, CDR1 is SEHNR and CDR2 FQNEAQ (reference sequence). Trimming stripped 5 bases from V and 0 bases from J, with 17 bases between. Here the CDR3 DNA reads TGTGCCAGCAGCCACGGGGTAGCCTCGAGCTCCTACGAGCAGTACTTC. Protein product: CASSHGVASSSYEQYF.

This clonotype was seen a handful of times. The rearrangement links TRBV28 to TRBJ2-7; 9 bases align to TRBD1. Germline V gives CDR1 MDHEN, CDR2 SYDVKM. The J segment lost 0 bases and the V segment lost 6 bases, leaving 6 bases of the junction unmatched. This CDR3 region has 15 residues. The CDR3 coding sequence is TGTGCCAGCAGAGACGACAGGGGGGCCTCCTACGAGCAGTACTTC. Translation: CASRDDRGASYEQYF.

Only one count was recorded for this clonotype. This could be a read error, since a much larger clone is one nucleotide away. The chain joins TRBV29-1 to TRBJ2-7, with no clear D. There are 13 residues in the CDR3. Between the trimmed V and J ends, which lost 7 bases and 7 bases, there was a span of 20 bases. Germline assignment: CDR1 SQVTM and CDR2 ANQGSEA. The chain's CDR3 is CSARLQSGYEQYF. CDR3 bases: TGCAGCGCCCGTTTACAATCTGGGTATGAGCAGTACTTC.

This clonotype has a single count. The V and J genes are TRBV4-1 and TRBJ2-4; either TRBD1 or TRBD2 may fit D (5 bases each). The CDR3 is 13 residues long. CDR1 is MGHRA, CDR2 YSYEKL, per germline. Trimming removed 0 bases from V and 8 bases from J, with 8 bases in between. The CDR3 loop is CASSQDGGDIQYF. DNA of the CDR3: TGCGCCAGCAGCCAAGATGGGGGTGACATTCAGTACTTC.

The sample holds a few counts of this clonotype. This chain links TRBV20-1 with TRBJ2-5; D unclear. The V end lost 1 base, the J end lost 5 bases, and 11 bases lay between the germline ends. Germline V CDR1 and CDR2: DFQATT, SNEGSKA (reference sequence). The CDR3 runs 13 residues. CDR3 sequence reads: CSARGGLRETQYF. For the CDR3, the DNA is TGCAGTGCTAGAGGAGGCTTACGGGAGACCCAGTACTTC.

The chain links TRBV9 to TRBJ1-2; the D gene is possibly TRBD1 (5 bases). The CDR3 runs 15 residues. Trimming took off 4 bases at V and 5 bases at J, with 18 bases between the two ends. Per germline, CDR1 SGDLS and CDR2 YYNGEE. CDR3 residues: CASSPRQSCRYGYTF. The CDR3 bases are TGTGCCAGCAGCCCTAGACAGTCGTGTAGGTATGGCTACACCTTC.

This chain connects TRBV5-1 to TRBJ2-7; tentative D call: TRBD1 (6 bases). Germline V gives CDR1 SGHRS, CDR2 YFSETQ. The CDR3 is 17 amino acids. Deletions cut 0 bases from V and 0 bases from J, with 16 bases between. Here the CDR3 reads CASSLGLTGLSSYEQYF. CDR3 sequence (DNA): TGCGCCAGCAGCTTGGGCTTAACAGGGTTAAGCTCCTACGAGCAGTACTTC.

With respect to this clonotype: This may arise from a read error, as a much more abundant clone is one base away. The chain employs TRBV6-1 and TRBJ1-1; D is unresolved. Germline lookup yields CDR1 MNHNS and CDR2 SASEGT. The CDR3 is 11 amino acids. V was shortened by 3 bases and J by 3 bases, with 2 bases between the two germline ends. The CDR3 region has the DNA TGTGCCAGCAGTGAGGACACTGAAGCTTTCTTT. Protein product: CASSEDTEAFF.

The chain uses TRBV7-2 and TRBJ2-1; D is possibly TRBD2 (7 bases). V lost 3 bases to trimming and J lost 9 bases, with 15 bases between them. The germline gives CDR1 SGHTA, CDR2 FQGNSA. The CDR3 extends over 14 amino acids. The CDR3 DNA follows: TGTGCCAGCAGCTTGGCGGCGGCGGGGGCTGAGCAGTTCTTC. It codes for CASSLAAAGAEQFF.

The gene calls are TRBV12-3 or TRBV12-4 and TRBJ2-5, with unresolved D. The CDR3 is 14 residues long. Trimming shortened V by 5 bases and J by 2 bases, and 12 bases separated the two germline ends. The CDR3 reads CASSPAAVQETQYF. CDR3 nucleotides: TGTGCCAGCAGTCCCGCCGCGGTTCAAGAGACCCAGTACTTC.

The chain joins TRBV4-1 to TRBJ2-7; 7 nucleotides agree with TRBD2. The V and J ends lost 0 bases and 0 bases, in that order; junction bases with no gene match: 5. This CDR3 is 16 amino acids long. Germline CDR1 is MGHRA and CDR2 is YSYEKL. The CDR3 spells CASSQELAESSYEQYF. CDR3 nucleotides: TGCGCCAGCAGCCAAGAGCTAGCGGAAAGCTCCTACGAGCAGTACTTC.

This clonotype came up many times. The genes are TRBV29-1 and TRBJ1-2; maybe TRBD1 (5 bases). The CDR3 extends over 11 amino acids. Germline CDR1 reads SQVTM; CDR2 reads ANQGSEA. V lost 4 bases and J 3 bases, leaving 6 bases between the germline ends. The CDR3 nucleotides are TGCAGCGTTGTGGGGGACTATGGCTACACCTTC. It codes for CSVVGDYGYTF.